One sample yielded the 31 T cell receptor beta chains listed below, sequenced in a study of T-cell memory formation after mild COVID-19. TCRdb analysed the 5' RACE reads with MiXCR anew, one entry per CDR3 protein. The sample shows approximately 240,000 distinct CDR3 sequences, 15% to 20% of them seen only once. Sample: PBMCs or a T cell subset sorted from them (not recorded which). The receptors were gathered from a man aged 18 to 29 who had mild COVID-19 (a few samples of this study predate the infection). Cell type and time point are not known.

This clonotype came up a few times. The CDR3 coding sequence is TGTGCCAGCAGCCAAGATTCATCTTGGGACACTCATAAGCATTTT. Translating gives CASSQDSSWDTHKHF. The chain joins TRBV3-1 to TRBJ1-5; D is perhaps TRBD1 (6 bases). Trimming cost V 0 bases and J 14 bases, with 20 bases left between them. Looked up from germline, CDR1 is LGHDT and CDR2 is YNNKEL (reference sequence). This CDR3 is built from 15 residues.

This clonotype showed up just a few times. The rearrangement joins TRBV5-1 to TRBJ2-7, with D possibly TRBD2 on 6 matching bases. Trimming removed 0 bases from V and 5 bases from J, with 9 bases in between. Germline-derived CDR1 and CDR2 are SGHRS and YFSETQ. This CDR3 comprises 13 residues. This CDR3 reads CASSLVGGHEQYV. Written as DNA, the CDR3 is TGCGCCAGCAGCTTGGTCGGGGGTCACGAGCAGTACGTC.

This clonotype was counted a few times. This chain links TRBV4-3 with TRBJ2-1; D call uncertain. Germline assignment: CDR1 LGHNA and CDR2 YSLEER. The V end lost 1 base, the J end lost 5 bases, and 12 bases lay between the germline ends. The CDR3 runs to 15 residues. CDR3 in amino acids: CASSQVEWSNNEQFF. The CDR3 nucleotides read TGCGCCAGCAGCCAAGTAGAGTGGTCGAACAATGAGCAGTTCTTC.

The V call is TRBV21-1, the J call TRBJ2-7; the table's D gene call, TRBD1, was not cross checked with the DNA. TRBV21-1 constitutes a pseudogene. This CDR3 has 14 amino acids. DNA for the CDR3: TGTGCCAGCAGCGGGGACAGGCAGTCCTACGAGCAGTACTTC. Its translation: CASSGDRQSYEQYF.

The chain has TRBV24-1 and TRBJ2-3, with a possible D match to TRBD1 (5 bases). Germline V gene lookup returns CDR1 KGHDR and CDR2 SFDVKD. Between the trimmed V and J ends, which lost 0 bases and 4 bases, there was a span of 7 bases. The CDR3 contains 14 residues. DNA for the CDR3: TGTGCCACCAGTGATTTGGGGGCCCCAGATACGCAGTATTTT. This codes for CATSDLGAPDTQYF.

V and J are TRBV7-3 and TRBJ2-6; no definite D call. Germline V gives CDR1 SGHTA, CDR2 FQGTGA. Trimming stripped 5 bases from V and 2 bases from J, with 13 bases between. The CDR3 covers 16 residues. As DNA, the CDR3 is TGTGCCAGCAGCCCCCCGTCGGGCGCTGGGGCCAACGTCCTGACTTTC. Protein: CASSPPSGAGANVLTF.

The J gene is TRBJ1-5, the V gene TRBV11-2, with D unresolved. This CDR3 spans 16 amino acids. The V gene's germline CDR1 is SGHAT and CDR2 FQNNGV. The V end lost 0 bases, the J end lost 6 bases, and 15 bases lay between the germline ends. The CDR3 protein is CASSLDGPGSGQPQHF. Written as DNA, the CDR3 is TGTGCCAGCAGCTTAGACGGCCCGGGATCAGGTCAGCCCCAGCATTTT.

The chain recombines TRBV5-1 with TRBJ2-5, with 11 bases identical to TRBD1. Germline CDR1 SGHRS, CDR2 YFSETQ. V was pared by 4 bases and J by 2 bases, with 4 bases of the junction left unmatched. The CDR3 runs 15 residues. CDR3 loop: CASSQGTGGQETQYF. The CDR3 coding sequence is TGCGCCAGCAGCCAAGGGACAGGGGGACAAGAGACCCAGTACTTC.

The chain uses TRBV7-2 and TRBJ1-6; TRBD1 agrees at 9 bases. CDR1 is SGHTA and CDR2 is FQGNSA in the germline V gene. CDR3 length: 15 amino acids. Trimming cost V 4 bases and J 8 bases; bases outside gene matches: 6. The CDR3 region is CASSYRTGDDSPLHF. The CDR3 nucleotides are TGTGCCAGCAGCTACCGGACAGGGGACGATTCACCCCTCCACTTT.

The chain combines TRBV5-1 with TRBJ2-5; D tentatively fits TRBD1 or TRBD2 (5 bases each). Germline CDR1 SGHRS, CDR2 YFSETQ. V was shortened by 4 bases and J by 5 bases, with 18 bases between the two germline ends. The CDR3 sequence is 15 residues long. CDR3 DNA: TGCGCCAGCAGCGTGGCGGGTCGGGGCCCCGAGACCCAGTACTTC. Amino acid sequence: CASSVAGRGPETQYF. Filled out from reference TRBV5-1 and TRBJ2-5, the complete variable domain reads KAGVTQTPRYLIKTRGQQVTLSCSPISGHRSVSWYQQTPGQGLQFLFEYFSETQRNKGNFPGRFSGRQFSNSRSEMNVSTLELGDSALYLCASSVAGRGPETQYFGPGTRLLVL.

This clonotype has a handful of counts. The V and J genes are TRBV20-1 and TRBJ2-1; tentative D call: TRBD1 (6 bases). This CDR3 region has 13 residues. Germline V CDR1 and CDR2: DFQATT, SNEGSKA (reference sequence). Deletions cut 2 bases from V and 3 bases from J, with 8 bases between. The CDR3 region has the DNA TGCAGTGCTAGATGGACAGTCTACAATGAGCAGTTCTTC. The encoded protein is CSARWTVYNEQFF.

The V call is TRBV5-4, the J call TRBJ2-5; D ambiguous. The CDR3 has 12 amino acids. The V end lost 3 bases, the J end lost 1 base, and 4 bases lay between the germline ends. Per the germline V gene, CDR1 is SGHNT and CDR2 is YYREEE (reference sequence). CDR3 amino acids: CASSSPQETQYF. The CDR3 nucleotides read TGTGCCAGCAGCTCCCCCCAAGAGACCCAGTACTTC.

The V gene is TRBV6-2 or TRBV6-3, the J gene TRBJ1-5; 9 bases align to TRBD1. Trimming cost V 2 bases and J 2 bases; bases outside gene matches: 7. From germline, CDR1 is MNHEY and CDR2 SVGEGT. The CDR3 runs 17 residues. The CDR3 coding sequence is TGTGCCAGCAGTTACGTACACAGGGGGCATGGCAATCAGCCCCAGCATTTT. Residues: CASSYVHRGHGNQPQHF.

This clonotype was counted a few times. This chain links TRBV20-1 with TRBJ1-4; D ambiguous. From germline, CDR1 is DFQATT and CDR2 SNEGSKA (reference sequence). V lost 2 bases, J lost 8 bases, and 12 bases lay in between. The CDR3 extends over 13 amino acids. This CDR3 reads CSARSWAAEKLFF. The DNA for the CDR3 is TGCAGTGCTAGATCCTGGGCTGCCGAAAAACTGTTTTTT.

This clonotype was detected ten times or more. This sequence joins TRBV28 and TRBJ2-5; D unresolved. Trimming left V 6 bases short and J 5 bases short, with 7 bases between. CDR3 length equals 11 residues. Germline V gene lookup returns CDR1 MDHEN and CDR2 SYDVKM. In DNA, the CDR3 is TGTGCCAGCAGCATCAGGGAGACCCAGTACTTC. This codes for CASSIRETQYF.

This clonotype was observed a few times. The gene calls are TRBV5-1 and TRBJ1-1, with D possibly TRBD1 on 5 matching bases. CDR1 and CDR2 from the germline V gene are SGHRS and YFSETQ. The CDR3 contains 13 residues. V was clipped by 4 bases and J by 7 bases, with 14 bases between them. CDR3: CASSDGEGSEAFF. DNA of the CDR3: TGCGCCAGCAGCGACGGCGAGGGGAGTGAAGCTTTCTTT. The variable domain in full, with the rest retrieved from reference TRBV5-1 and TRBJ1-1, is KAGVTQTPRYLIKTRGQQVTLSCSPISGHRSVSWYQQTPGQGLQFLFEYFSETQRNKGNFPGRFSGRQFSNSRSEMNVSTLELGDSALYLCASSDGEGSEAFFGQGTRLTVV.

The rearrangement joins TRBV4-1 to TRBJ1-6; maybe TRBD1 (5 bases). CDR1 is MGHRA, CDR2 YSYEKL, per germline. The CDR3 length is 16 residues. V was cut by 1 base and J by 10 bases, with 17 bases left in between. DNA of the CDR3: TGCGCCAGCAGCCAAGTATTCGCGGGCAGGGTATCACCCCTCCACTTT. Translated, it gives CASSQVFAGRVSPLHF.

The chain's CDR3 is CASSLYLTEAFF. As DNA, the CDR3 is TGTGCCAGCAGTCTTTATCTTACTGAAGCTTTCTTT. This sequence joins TRBV7-9 and TRBJ1-1; D gene unclear. Trimming took 6 bases from V and 5 from J, leaving 10 bases between them. CDR1 is SEHNR and CDR2 is FQNEAQ in the germline V gene (reference sequence). The CDR3 has 12 amino acids. The full variable domain, in which reference TRBV7-9 and TRBJ1-1 provide the parts outside the CDR3, is DTGVSQNPRHKITKRGQNVTFRCDPISEHNRLYWYRQTLGQGPEFLTYFQNEAQLEKSRLLSDRFSAERPKGSFSTLEIQRTEQGDSAMYLCASSLYLTEAFFGQGTRLTVV.

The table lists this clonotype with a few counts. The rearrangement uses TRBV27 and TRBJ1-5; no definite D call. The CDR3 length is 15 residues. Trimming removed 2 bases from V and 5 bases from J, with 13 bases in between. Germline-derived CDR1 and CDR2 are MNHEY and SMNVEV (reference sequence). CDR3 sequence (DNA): TGTGCCAGCAGTTTAGCTTCGGGGAGGCATCAGCCCCAGCATTTT. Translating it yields CASSLASGRHQPQHF.

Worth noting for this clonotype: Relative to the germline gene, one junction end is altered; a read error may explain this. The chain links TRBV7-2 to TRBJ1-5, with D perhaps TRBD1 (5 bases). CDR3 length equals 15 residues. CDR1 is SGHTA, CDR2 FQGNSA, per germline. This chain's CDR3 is CAISVAAGPNQPQHF. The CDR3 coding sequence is TGTGCCATCAGCGTCGCGGCAGGGCCCAATCAGCCCCAGCATTTT.

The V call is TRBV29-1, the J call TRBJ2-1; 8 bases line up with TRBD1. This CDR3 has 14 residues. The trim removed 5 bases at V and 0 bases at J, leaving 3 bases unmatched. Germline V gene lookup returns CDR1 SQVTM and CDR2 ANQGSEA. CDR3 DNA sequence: TGCAGCGTTCGGACAGGGAGCTCCTACAATGAGCAGTTCTTC. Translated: CSVRTGSSYNEQFF.

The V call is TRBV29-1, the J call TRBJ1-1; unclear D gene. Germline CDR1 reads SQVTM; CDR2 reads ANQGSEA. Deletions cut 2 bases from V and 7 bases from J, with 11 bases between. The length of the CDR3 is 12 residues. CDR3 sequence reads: CSVELYSGEAFF. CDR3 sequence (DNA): TGCAGCGTTGAATTATATTCCGGTGAAGCTTTCTTT. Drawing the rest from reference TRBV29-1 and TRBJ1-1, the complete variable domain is SAVISQKPSRDICQRGTSLTIQCQVDSQVTMMFWYRQQPGQSLTLIATANQGSEATYESGFVIDKFPISRPNLTFSTLTVSNMSPEDSSIYLCSVELYSGEAFFGQGTRLTVV.

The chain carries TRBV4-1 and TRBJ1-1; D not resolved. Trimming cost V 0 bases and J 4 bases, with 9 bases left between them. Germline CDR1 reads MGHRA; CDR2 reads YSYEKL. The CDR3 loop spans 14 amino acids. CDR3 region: CASSQEVVGTEAFF. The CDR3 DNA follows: TGCGCCAGCAGCCAAGAGGTGGTCGGCACTGAAGCTTTCTTT.

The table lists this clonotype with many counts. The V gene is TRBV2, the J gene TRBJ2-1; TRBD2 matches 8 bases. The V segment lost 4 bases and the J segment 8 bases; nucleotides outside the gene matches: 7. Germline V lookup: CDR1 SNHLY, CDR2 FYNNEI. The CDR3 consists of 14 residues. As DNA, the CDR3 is TGTGCCAGCAGTGCCCGGAACGGGGGGGATGAGCAGTTCTTC. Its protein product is CASSARNGGDEQFF. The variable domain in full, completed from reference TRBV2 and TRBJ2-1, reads EPEVTQTPSHQVTQMGQEVILRCVPISNHLYFYWYRQILGQKVEFLVSFYNNEISEKSEIFDDQFSVERPDGSNFTLKIRSTKLEDSAMYFCASSARNGGDEQFFGPGTRLTVL.

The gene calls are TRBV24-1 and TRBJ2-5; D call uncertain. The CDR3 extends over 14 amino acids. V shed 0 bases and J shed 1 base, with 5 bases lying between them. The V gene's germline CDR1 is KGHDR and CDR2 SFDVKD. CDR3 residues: CATSDLYSQETQYF. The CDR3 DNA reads TGTGCCACCAGTGATTTGTATAGCCAAGAGACCCAGTACTTC.

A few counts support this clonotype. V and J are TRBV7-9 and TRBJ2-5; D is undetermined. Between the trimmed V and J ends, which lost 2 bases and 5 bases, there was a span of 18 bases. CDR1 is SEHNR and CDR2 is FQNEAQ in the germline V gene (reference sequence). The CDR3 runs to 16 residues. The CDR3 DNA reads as TGTGCCAGCAGCTTAACCGGGTCCAAGAGTAGGGAGACCCAGTACTTC. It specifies CASSLTGSKSRETQYF.

The chain's CDR3 is CASSSGYTDTQYF. The CDR3 DNA follows: TGTGCCAGCAGCAGCGGGTACACAGATACGCAGTATTTT. This rearrangement joins TRBV7-2 to TRBJ2-3; D is possibly TRBD2 (6 bases). V lost 5 bases and J 2 bases, leaving 8 bases between the germline ends. Germline CDR1 SGHTA, CDR2 FQGNSA. This CDR3 is built from 13 residues. Supplemented by reference TRBV7-2 and TRBJ2-3, the full variable domain reads GAGVSQSPSNKVTEKGKDVELRCDPISGHTALYWYRQSLGQGLEFLIYFQGNSAPDKSGLPSDRFSAERTGGSVSTLTIQRTQQEDSAVYLCASSSGYTDTQYFGPGTRLTVL.

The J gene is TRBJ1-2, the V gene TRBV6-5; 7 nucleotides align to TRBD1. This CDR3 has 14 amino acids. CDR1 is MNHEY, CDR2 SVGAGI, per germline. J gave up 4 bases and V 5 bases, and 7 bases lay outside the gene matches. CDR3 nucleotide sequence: TGTGCCAGCAGTAACCGCCGGGACAGCTATGGCTACACCTTC. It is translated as CASSNRRDSYGYTF.

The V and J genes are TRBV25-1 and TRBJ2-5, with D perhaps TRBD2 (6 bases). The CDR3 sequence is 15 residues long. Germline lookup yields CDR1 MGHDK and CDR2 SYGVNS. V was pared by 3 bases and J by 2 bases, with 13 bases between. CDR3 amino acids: CASSDQGLRQETQYF. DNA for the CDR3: TGTGCCAGCAGTGACCAGGGACTGCGTCAAGAGACCCAGTACTTC.

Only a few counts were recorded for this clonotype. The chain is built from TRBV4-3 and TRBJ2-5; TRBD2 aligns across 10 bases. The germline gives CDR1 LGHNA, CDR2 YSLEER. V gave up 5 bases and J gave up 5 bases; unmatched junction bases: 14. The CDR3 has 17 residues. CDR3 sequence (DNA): TGCGCCAGCAGCTCCCAGCGGGGGGGGGCTCTTTGGGAGACCCAGTACTTC. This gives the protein CASSSQRGGALWETQYF.

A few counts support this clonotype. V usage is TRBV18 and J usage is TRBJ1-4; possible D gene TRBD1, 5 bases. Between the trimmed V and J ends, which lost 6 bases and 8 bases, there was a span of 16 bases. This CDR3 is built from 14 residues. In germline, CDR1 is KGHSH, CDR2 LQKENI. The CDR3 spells CASSPGFGGEKLFF. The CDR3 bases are TGTGCCAGCTCCCCCGGTTTTGGGGGGGAAAAACTGTTTTTT.